This T cell receptor (beta chain) emerged from a study of CD8+ T cells in alopecia areata. It was cDNA, reverse transcribed from extracted RNA, that served as the sequencing template. Repertoires were generated with immunoSEQ multiplex PCR, while TCRdb's copy carries only in-frame clones and drops some. The data show more than 200,000 clones, roughly 69% seen once. This specimen was CD4+ T cells sorted from blood, taken at week 0. The TCR sequence derives from a human donor with alopecia areata.

The CDR3 sequence: CSVSTENTGELFF. The CDR3 nucleotides are TGCAGCGTTTCGACAGAGAACACCGGGGAGCTGTTTTTT. This rearrangement joins TRBV29-1 to TRBJ2-2, with a tentative D call TRBD1 (5 bases). Trimming cost V 5 bases and J 1 base, with 8 bases left between them. The CDR3 covers 13 residues. Germline loops: CDR1 SQVTM, CDR2 ANQGSEA.